These T cell receptor beta chains were read from a single sample in a study of T cells in Graves' hyperthyroidism and ophthalmopathy. TCRdb ran MiXCR on the multiplex PCR reads and lists one entry per CDR3 protein. The table lists about 770,000 distinct CDR3 sequences, approximately 19% of them singletons. What was sequenced was blood. The source of these receptors is a woman in her forties or fifties with Graves' hyperthyroidism that later progressed to Graves' ophthalmopathy. Both conserved end residues are part of each CDR3. D genes are given only for firm matches. Rows may omit the clone size; those that give it use once, few, many or a size class.

clone size: NA
D gene: TRBD2
J gene: TRBJ2-1
V gene: TRBV2
CDR3 protein: CASSEASGMVQFF
CDR3 DNA: TGTGCCAGCAGTGAGGCTAGCGGAATGGTGCAGTTCTTC

clone size: many
D gene: NA
J gene: TRBJ2-1
V gene: TRBV11-2
CDR3 protein: CASSLGGWVREQFF
CDR3 DNA: TGTGCCAGCAGCTTAGGGGGTTGGGTCCGTGAGCAGTTCTTC

clone size: few
D gene: NA
J gene: TRBJ1-1
V gene: TRBV5-5
CDR3 protein: CASSFRGIATEAFF
CDR3 DNA: TGTGCCAGCAGTTTTAGGGGGATCGCCACTGAAGCTTTCTTT

clone size: NA
D gene: TRBD2
J gene: TRBJ2-3
V gene: TRBV6-1
CDR3 protein: CAPREARNCTDTQYF
CDR3 DNA: TGTGCCCCTCGGGAGGCGAGAAACTGCACAGATACGCAGTATTTT

clone size: NA
D gene: NA
J gene: TRBJ2-7
V gene: TRBV5-4
CDR3 protein: CASSLGWDSYEQYF
CDR3 DNA: TGTGCCAGCAGCTTGGGGTGGGACTCCTACGAGCAGTACTTC

clone size: few
D gene: TRBD1
J gene: TRBJ1-1
V gene: TRBV10-3
CDR3 protein: CATTQGASTEAFF
CDR3 DNA: TGTGCCACCACACAGGGGGCAAGCACTGAAGCTTTCTTT

clone size: many
D gene: TRBD1
J gene: TRBJ2-7
V gene: TRBV12-3/TRBV12-4
CDR3 protein: CASSPQGWSSYEQYF
CDR3 DNA: TGTGCCAGCAGCCCACAGGGGTGGAGCTCCTACGAGCAGTACTTC

clone size: NA
D gene: NA
J gene: TRBJ2-3
V gene: TRBV6-1
CDR3 protein: CASSRSTGHSVDTQYF
CDR3 DNA: TGTGCCAGCAGTCGGTCGACAGGCCATTCGGTAGATACGCAGTATTTT

clone size: many
D gene: TRBD1
J gene: TRBJ2-7
V gene: TRBV15
CDR3 protein: CATSTDRASYEQYF
CDR3 DNA: TGTGCCACCAGCACCGACAGGGCCTCCTACGAGCAGTACTTC

clone size: NA
D gene: TRBD1
J gene: TRBJ1-1
V gene: TRBV4-1
CDR3 protein: CASSQGYLQGARLWNTEAFF
CDR3 DNA: TGCGCCAGCAGCCAAGGGTATTTACAGGGGGCGCGTTTGTGGAACACTGAAGCTTTCTTT

clone size: NA
D gene: NA
J gene: TRBJ2-1
V gene: TRBV27
CDR3 protein: CASSLSILSYNEQFF
CDR3 DNA: TGTGCCAGCAGCCTTAGCATCCTCTCCTACAATGAGCAGTTCTTC

clone size: few
D gene: NA
J gene: TRBJ2-1
V gene: TRBV15
CDR3 protein: CALGQIRGAYNEQFF
CDR3 DNA: TGTGCCTTAGGGCAGATTAGAGGAGCCTACAATGAGCAGTTCTTC

clone size: many
D gene: NA
J gene: TRBJ2-7
V gene: TRBV30
CDR3 protein: CAWTRTGYEQYF
CDR3 DNA: TGTGCCTGGACAAGAACAGGGTACGAGCAGTACTTC

clone size: few
D gene: NA
J gene: TRBJ1-2
V gene: TRBV12-3/TRBV12-4
CDR3 protein: CASSLDSANYGYTF
CDR3 DNA: TGTGCCAGCAGTTTGGACAGCGCCAACTATGGCTACACCTTC

clone size: NA
D gene: NA
J gene: TRBJ1-3
V gene: TRBV2
CDR3 protein: CASSRRGRVDGNTIYF
CDR3 DNA: TGTGCCAGCAGCCGCCGGGGCAGGGTAGACGGAAACACCATATATTTT

clone size: many
D gene: TRBD1
J gene: TRBJ2-7
V gene: TRBV11-2
CDR3 protein: CASSSRTGFDEQYF
CDR3 DNA: TGTGCCAGCAGCTCTCGGACAGGGTTTGACGAGCAGTACTTC

clone size: many
D gene: NA
J gene: TRBJ2-2
V gene: TRBV20-1
CDR3 protein: CSLPGSAGELFF
CDR3 DNA: TGCAGCTTGCCCGGGAGCGCCGGGGAGCTGTTTTTT

clone size: many
D gene: NA
J gene: TRBJ1-6
V gene: TRBV5-1
CDR3 protein: CASRSGTVASPLHF
CDR3 DNA: TGCGCCAGCAGATCCGGGACGGTGGCTTCACCCCTCCACTTT

clone size: once
D gene: TRBD1
J gene: TRBJ1-1
V gene: TRBV5-5
CDR3 protein: CASSLGEGGNTEAFF
CDR3 DNA: TGTGCCAGCAGCTTGGGGGAAGGGGGCAACACTGAAGCTTTCTTT

clone size: many
D gene: NA
J gene: TRBJ1-1
V gene: TRBV5-6
CDR3 protein: CASSLDGYEAFF
CDR3 DNA: TGTGCCAGCAGCTTGGATGGCTATGAAGCTTTCTTT

clone size: NA
D gene: NA
J gene: TRBJ2-1
V gene: TRBV9
CDR3 protein: CASSVVGGPNNEQFF
CDR3 DNA: TGTGCCAGCAGCGTAGTCGGGGGGCCCAACAATGAGCAGTTCTTC

clone size: many
D gene: TRBD1
J gene: TRBJ2-1
V gene: TRBV7-6
CDR3 protein: CASSFDREDYNEQFF
CDR3 DNA: TGTGCCAGCAGCTTCGACAGGGAAGACTACAATGAGCAGTTCTTC

clone size: many
D gene: NA
J gene: TRBJ2-1
V gene: TRBV11-3
CDR3 protein: CASSLGMSSYNEQFF
CDR3 DNA: TGTGCCAGCAGCTTAGGAATGAGCTCCTACAATGAGCAGTTCTTC

clone size: many
D gene: TRBD2
J gene: TRBJ2-3
V gene: TRBV7-3
CDR3 protein: CASSPTGTSGVVNTDTQYF
CDR3 DNA: TGTGCCAGCAGCCCCACCGGGACTAGCGGGGTCGTCAACACAGATACGCAGTATTTT

clone size: NA
D gene: NA
J gene: TRBJ2-6
V gene: TRBV12-3/TRBV12-4
CDR3 protein: CANSLKGVTSGANVLTF
CDR3 DNA: TGTGCCAACTCGCTGAAGGGAGTTACCTCTGGGGCCAACGTCCTGACTTTC

clone size: few
D gene: NA
J gene: TRBJ1-6
V gene: TRBV5-1
CDR3 protein: CASSDDSINSPLHF
CDR3 DNA: TGCGCCAGCAGCGACGACAGTATTAATTCACCCCTCCACTTT

clone size: NA
D gene: NA
J gene: TRBJ1-1
V gene: TRBV25-1
CDR3 protein: CASNGRQDTEAFF
CDR3 DNA: TGTGCCAGCAACGGACGACAAGACACTGAAGCTTTCTTT

clone size: many
D gene: NA
J gene: TRBJ1-2
V gene: TRBV3-1
CDR3 protein: CASSQDPGYGYTF
CDR3 DNA: TGTGCCAGCAGCCAAGATCCGGGTTATGGCTACACCTTC

clone size: few
D gene: TRBD1
J gene: TRBJ1-2
V gene: TRBV6-2/TRBV6-3
CDR3 protein: CASSYSDRVYNYGYTF
CDR3 DNA: TGTGCCAGCAGTTACTCGGACAGGGTTTACAACTATGGCTACACCTTC